This T cell receptor beta chain was documented in a study of regulatory T cells in long-lasting Graves disease. A remark on this clonotype: With a much larger clone just one base away, this may be a read error.

Trimming removed 4 bases at V and 4 bases at J, with 20 bases between. The CDR3 extends over 16 amino acids. The germline gives CDR1 SGHTS, CDR2 YDEGEE. The sample's time point: persistent/refractory GD, antithyroid drugs over 5 years with positive TRAb. The authors made the TCR library using RNA they extracted from PBMCs. Investigators prepared the TCR beta libraries by applying iRepertoire HTBI primers and Arm-PCR of CDR3 regions. In TCRdb, the multiplex PCR reads were re-called with MiXCR into one record per CDR3 protein. Altogether 250,000 to 300,000 distinct CDR3 sequences are present, under 25% being singletons, with the ten largest covering roughly 56%.

The chain recombines TRBV5-8 with TRBJ2-5; D perhaps matches TRBD1 (7 bases). The material sequenced was peripheral blood mononuclear cells (PBMCs), taken when the disease was refractory, from a patient treated with antithyroid drugs. The TCR sequence derives from a female donor with Graves disease. The CDR3 coding sequence is TGTGCCAGCAGCCCGGGAACTGGCGGGGACAGAGAGACCCAGTACTTC. As protein: CASSPGTGGDRETQYF.